The 18 T cell receptor beta chains reported below all come from one sample, sequenced in a study of shared clonotypes between healthy human individuals. Profiled with immunoSEQ multiplex PCR; TCRdb holds only in-frame clones, not every one. There are millions of clones in the sample; roughly 92% occur only once, and roughly 0.14% lies in the top ten. Sequencing used naive CD4+ T cells sorted from blood. The subset here: CD45RA+ positively selected. Every receptor here comes from a man aged 18 to 30 in good health.

The chain is built from TRBV7-9 and TRBJ1-3; unclear D gene. In germline, CDR1 is SEHNR, CDR2 FQNEAQ (reference sequence). The CDR3 loop spans 15 amino acids. V lost 1 base and J 2 bases, leaving 9 bases between the germline ends. Here the CDR3 reads CASSLGPEAGNTIYF. The CDR3 region has the DNA TGTGCCAGCAGCTTAGGGCCAGAGGCTGGAAACACCATATATTTT.

V gene TRBV4-1 combines with J gene TRBJ1-6; a weak D match, TRBD1 (6 bases). Deletions cut 0 bases from V and 7 bases from J, with 16 bases between. The CDR3 is 17 residues long. CDR1 is MGHRA, CDR2 YSYEKL, per germline. The CDR3 DNA reads TGCGCCAGCAGCCAAGATCAGCGGGGGGCAGGGAATTCACCCCTCCACTTT. It codes for CASSQDQRGAGNSPLHF.

V usage is TRBV10-1 and J usage is TRBJ2-1; 8 bases map to TRBD2. This CDR3 comprises 17 residues. The germline gives CDR1 WNHNN, CDR2 SYGVQD (reference sequence). V lost 1 base and J lost 1; bases outside the gene matches: 6. The CDR3 sequence is CASSEFGGAGSYNEQFF. CDR3 DNA: TGCGCCAGCAGTGAGTTCGGGGGGGCAGGGTCCTACAATGAGCAGTTCTTC.

With respect to this clone: The DNA is omitted, as the CDR3 cannot be located on it reliably, and the CDR3 follows TCRdb's listing. The chain is built from TRBV21-1 and TRBJ2-3; the DNA was not compared with TRBD1, the D call given in the table. TRBV21-1 is a pseudogene segment. The CDR3 totals 16 residues, both ends included. The CDR3 is CASSKLFGQGTDTQYF.

This chain links TRBV5-4 with TRBJ1-3; 9 bases match TRBD1. Unmatched junction bases numbered 4, after V lost 3 bases and J lost 0 bases. The CDR3 loop spans 16 amino acids. Germline V gene lookup returns CDR1 SGHNT and CDR2 YYREEE (reference sequence). The CDR3 nucleotides read TGTGCCAGCAGCTGGACAGGGGCTAGCTCTGGAAACACCATATATTTT. Protein: CASSWTGASSGNTIYF.

The chain has TRBV6-5 and TRBJ1-5; no clear D. Between the trimmed V and J ends, which lost 8 bases and 0 bases, there was a span of 14 bases. The CDR3 has 15 amino acids. CDR1 and CDR2 (germline): MNHEY, SVGAGI. As DNA, the CDR3 is TGTGCCAGCCGCCTTAAAGAAACTAGCAATCAGCCCCAGCATTTT. This translates into CASRLKETSNQPQHF.

The chain combines TRBV30 with TRBJ1-4; 7 nucleotides match TRBD1. Unmatched junction bases numbered 11, after V lost 0 bases and J lost 7 bases. The germline V gene has CDR1 GTSNPN and CDR2 SVGIG (reference sequence). The CDR3 is made up of 16 amino acids. CDR3 DNA sequence: TGTGCCTGGAGTGTTAGGAAGGGGGCAGTTTCTGAAAAACTGTTTTTT. Translation: CAWSVRKGAVSEKLFF.

The chain carries TRBV6-6 and TRBJ2-2; a weak D match, TRBD2 (6 bases). CDR1 and CDR2 from the germline V gene are MNHNY and SVGAGI (reference sequence). The length of the CDR3 is 16 residues. V shed 5 bases and J shed 8 bases, with 21 bases lying between them. CDR3 in DNA: TGTGCCAGCAGTAAGGGACTTCCGGAGCGATTAGGGGAGCTGTTTTTT. Its protein is CASSKGLPERLGELFF.

This sequence joins TRBV30 and TRBJ2-3; D tentatively reads TRBD1 or TRBD2 (5 bases each). V was clipped by 3 bases and J by 5 bases, with 12 bases between them. CDR3 length: 13 amino acids. Germline V gene data show CDR1 as GTSNPN and CDR2 as SVGIG (reference sequence). For the CDR3, the DNA is TGTGCCTGGAGCGAGGGAAGGGGAGATACGCAGTATTTT. The encoded protein is CAWSEGRGDTQYF.

Written as DNA, the CDR3 is TGTGCCATAAGGGAGCAGGGAAAAGGCGGCTACACCTTC. This encodes CAIREQGKGGYTF. V usage is TRBV6-6 and J usage is TRBJ1-2, with D tentatively TRBD1 (5 bases). V was shortened by 10 bases and J by 8 bases, with 20 bases between the two germline ends. From germline, CDR1 is MNHNY and CDR2 SVGAGI (reference sequence). The length of the CDR3 is 13 residues.

V is TRBV2 and J is TRBJ1-6, with D possibly being TRBD1 (6 bases). The germline V gene encodes CDR1 SNHLY and CDR2 FYNNEI. V was cut by 3 bases and J by 5 bases, with 11 bases left in between. The CDR3 length is 15 residues. This CDR3 is CASSEQGTNNSPLHF. The DNA for the CDR3 is TGTGCCAGCAGTGAGCAGGGGACGAATAATTCACCCCTCCACTTT.

The chain carries TRBV2 and TRBJ2-7; D possibly corresponds to TRBD1 (5 bases). CDR1 and CDR2 (germline): SNHLY, FYNNEI. Trimming shortened V by 6 bases and J by 3 bases, and 12 bases separated the two germline ends. The CDR3 consists of 13 residues. CDR3 sequence (DNA): TGTGCCAGCAGGGATAGACAGTTCTACGAGCAGTACTTC. Its protein product is CASRDRQFYEQYF.

The chain couples TRBV14 to TRBJ1-1, with 9 bases matching TRBD1. Germline CDR1 reads SGHDN; CDR2 reads FVKESK. CDR3 length equals 12 residues. V was pared by 3 bases and J by 12 bases, with 5 bases of the junction left unmatched. In nucleotides, the CDR3 is TGTGCCAGCAGCCAGTGGACAGGGGAGACTTTCTTT. Its protein is CASSQWTGETFF.

The rearrangement links TRBV2 to TRBJ1-2; 7 bases are shared with TRBD1. This CDR3 region has 12 residues. J was trimmed by 6 bases and V by 6 bases; bases with no gene match: 4. Germline loops: CDR1 SNHLY, CDR2 FYNNEI. The CDR3 coding sequence is TGTGCCAGCAGGATCGGGACAGATGGCTACACCTTC. Protein product: CASRIGTDGYTF.

V gene TRBV6-6 combines with J gene TRBJ1-1; D ambiguous. Germline values: CDR1 MNHNY, CDR2 SVGAGI (reference sequence). Between the trimmed V and J ends, which lost 2 bases and 4 bases, there was a span of 11 bases. The CDR3 is 14 residues long. The DNA for the CDR3 is TGTGCCAGCAGTTACGCGCGGTCTGCCACTGAAGCTTTCTTT. It encodes CASSYARSATEAFF.

Regarding this clone: Distinct nucleotide sequences in the sample also encode this CDR3. This chain connects TRBV6-1 to TRBJ1-2, with D perhaps matching TRBD1 (5 bases). Trimming removed 4 bases from V and 6 bases from J, with 12 bases in between. CDR3 length: 13 amino acids. From germline, CDR1 is MNHNS and CDR2 SASEGT. CDR3 protein: CASSVQGADGYTF. DNA of the CDR3: TGTGCCAGCAGTGTGCAAGGGGCTGATGGCTACACCTTC.

The chain carries TRBV2 and TRBJ1-5; D uncertain. V gave up 6 bases and J gave up 8 bases, with 11 bases separating them. In germline, CDR1 is SNHLY, CDR2 FYNNEI. The CDR3 totals 12 residues. This CDR3 is CASRMGWEPQHF. The DNA of the CDR3 is TGTGCCAGCAGGATGGGATGGGAGCCCCAGCATTTT.

The rearrangement links TRBV18 to TRBJ2-7; maybe TRBD1 (6 bases). Germline V lookup: CDR1 KGHSH, CDR2 LQKENI. The CDR3 sequence is 17 residues long. Between the trimmed V and J ends, which lost 1 base and 0 bases, there was a span of 16 bases. The CDR3 nucleotides are TGTGCCAGCTCACCACTACCGACAGGTCTTAGCTCCTACGAGCAGTACTTC. Amino acid sequence: CASSPLPTGLSSYEQYF.